The source of this T cell receptor beta chain is a study of T cell clonality in common variable immunodeficiency. Study outcomes and limitations: Reportedly, TCR beta sequences from common variable immunodeficiency showed fewer deletions and N-nucleotide insertions.

CDR1 and CDR2 (germline): SEHNR, FQNEAQ (reference sequence). The CDR3 is 10 amino acids. Concerning this clone itself: The antigen is undetermined. From the germline J gene comes the end of the CDR3, since the read stops 3 residues before it.

Reduced serum IgG, IgA and/or IgM plus specific antibody deficiency defined CVID. Patients and controls were mostly of Caucasian heritage. Blood came from CVID subjects not ill and not taking immunomodulatory or immunosuppressive medication. TCRdb's copy holds only in-frame clones and misses some; the assay was immunoSEQ multiplex PCR. The sample shows about 26,000 clones, none of them appearing just once. This chain joins TRBV7-9 and TRBJ1-2; no clear D gene. The sample consisted of peripheral blood mononuclear cells. The receptor was isolated from a human donor with common variable immunodeficiency. CDR3: CASSPLGYTF. Incomplete CDR3 DNA: TGTGCCAGCAGCCCACTAGGC.